This T cell receptor beta chain was documented in a study of T cell repertoires and Cas9 in healthy adults. Trimming at V came to 5 bases and at J to 7 bases, leaving 5 bases not matched to a gene. The length of the CDR3 is 13 residues. CDR1 is MNHNS and CDR2 is SASEGT in the germline V gene. Sequencing was performed with immunoSEQ multiplex PCR; in TCRdb, only in-frame clones are kept and a portion is missing. Of about 15,000 clones in the sample, 89% are singletons; the top ten hold 2% to 2.5%. This chain joins TRBV6-1 and TRBJ2-1, with TRBD2 identical over 7 bases. The sequence was obtained from a human donor in good health. The sample was Tregs (CD4+, CD25+, CD127-, CD137-, CD154-) from PBMCs; culture status not recorded. As DNA, the CDR3 is TGTGCCAGCAGTCGGACTAGGCGGAATGAGCAGTTCTTC. This encodes CASSRTRRNEQFF.